This entry lists 9 T cell receptor beta chains sequenced from one sample in a study of T cells in Graves' hyperthyroidism and ophthalmopathy. What was amplified from RNA transcripts were TCR beta CDR3 regions. HTBI primers were used for first-round RT-PCR of the TCR CDR3. Each CDR3 protein is one row after TCRdb ran MiXCR on the multiplex PCR reads. The sample lists 500,000 to 750,000 distinct CDR3 sequences, around 46% occurring once. Input material: peripheral blood or thyroid tissue (not recorded which). The receptors here all came from a woman aged 18-35 years with Graves' hyperthyroidism.

This clonotype occurred many times. The junction does not match germline at one end; this may be a read error. The chain joins TRBV6-4 to TRBJ2-5; tentative D call: TRBD2 (5 bases). The germline gives CDR1 MRHNA, CDR2 SNTAGT. The CDR3 is 14 residues long. Here the CDR3 DNA reads TGTGCCAGCAGTGACTCGCGGGCCCAGGTGAATTCGGACTTC. Protein product: CASSDSRAQVNSDF.

The chain joins TRBV20-1 to TRBJ2-5; 8 nucleotides line up with TRBD1. This CDR3 is built from 14 residues. V dropped 2 bases and J dropped 2; count of bases not matched to a gene: 4. The germline V gene has CDR1 DFQATT and CDR2 SNEGSKA (reference sequence). The CDR3 reads CSARRTGSQETQYF. The CDR3 nucleotides read TGCAGTGCTAGAAGGACAGGGAGTCAAGAGACCCAGTACTTC.

The chain joins TRBV15 to TRBJ2-7, with 13 positions matching TRBD2. Germline V lookup: CDR1 LNHNV, CDR2 YYDKDF (reference sequence). This CDR3 contains 14 residues. CDR3 bases: TGTGGCCCCGGACTAGCGGGAGTTCGGAGCGAGCAGTACTTC. It codes for CGPGLAGVRSEQYF.

The V call is TRBV7-9, the J call TRBJ1-2; 8 bases align to TRBD1. V was clipped by 5 bases and J by 6 bases; unmatched bases: 14. The V gene's germline CDR1 is SEHNR and CDR2 FQNEAQ (reference sequence). CDR3 length equals 16 residues. CDR3 amino acids: CASSASGTGVPNGYTF. The CDR3 DNA is TGTGCCAGCAGCGCCTCGGGGACAGGTGTCCCGAATGGCTACACCTTC.

The chain links TRBV7-2 to TRBJ2-3; TRBD2 is a possible D gene (6 bases). The V gene lost 3 bases and the J gene lost 1 base, with 8 bases spanning the gap. The CDR3 is 14 amino acids. Germline V lookup: CDR1 SGHTA, CDR2 FQGNSA. The CDR3 spells CASSLTRRTDTQYF. In nucleotides, the CDR3 is TGTGCCAGCAGCTTGACTAGGCGCACAGATACGCAGTATTTT.

A note on this clonotype: The junction does not match germline at one end; this may be a read error. The chain joins TRBV5-1 to TRBJ1-6; weak D call: TRBD1 (6 bases). CDR1 and CDR2 (germline): SGHRS, YFSETQ. This CDR3 has 17 residues. CDR3 sequence reads: CASSPLAGAFDNPPLHF. The DNA for the CDR3 is TGCGCCAGCAGCCCGCTTGCAGGGGCATTCGATAATCCACCCCTCCACTTT.

This clonotype has at least ten counts. This rearrangement joins TRBV20-1 to TRBJ1-2, with D possibly TRBD1 on 6 matching bases. The germline CDR1 and CDR2 sequences are DFQATT and SNEGSKA (reference sequence). The germline V and J ends were trimmed by 1 base and 8 bases, with 17 bases remaining between them. The CDR3 has 14 residues. The CDR3 DNA follows: TGCAGTGCTAGAGTGGGCAGGGGATTTCAGGGCTACACCTTC. Translated: CSARVGRGFQGYTF.

Comment on this clonotype: This may be a read error, as it is one base from a much larger clone. V usage is TRBV27 and J usage is TRBJ2-7, with D perhaps TRBD2 (5 bases). V lost 4 bases and J lost 8, with 21 bases in between. The CDR3 sequence is 15 residues long. Germline values: CDR1 MNHEY, CDR2 SMNVEV (reference sequence). The CDR3 DNA reads TGTGCCAGCAGTTACGACCGGGAAGGCGACCACAAGCAGTACTTC. Protein product: CASSYDREGDHKQYF.

This clonotype was seen a handful of times. This rearrangement joins TRBV20-1 to TRBJ2-7; weak D call: TRBD2 (6 bases). The germline gives CDR1 DFQATT, CDR2 SNEGSKA (reference sequence). V lost 3 bases, J lost 4 bases, and 13 bases lay in between. The CDR3 totals 13 residues. The CDR3 here is CSASEGLGYEQYF. In DNA, the CDR3 is TGCAGTGCTAGTGAGGGACTTGGGTACGAGCAGTACTTC.